This is a list of T cell receptor beta chains from one sample in a study of Ad26.COV2.S vaccination and SARS-CoV-2 variants. Some clones are missing from TCRdb's copy, which holds only in-frame ones; the method was immunoSEQ multiplex PCR. The sample has 300,000 to 400,000 clones; about nine tenths are singletons. Here the sequenced sample was peripheral blood, taken in a trial of Ad26.COV2.S vaccine versus placebo. The receptor source for this set is a person between 18 and 59 years old who received the Ad26.COV2.S COVID-19 vaccine or a placebo. Both conserved end residues are part of each CDR3. The order of the fields is J gene, clone size, V gene, CDR3 protein. Not every row has a clone size; where given, it reads once, few, many or a size class.

j_gene: TRBJ2-1
abundance: -
v_gene: TRBV7-2
CDR3aa: CASSPRFEGNEQFF

j_gene: TRBJ1-6
abundance: few
v_gene: TRBV3-1/TRBV3-2
CDR3aa: CASSPRTESPLHF

j_gene: TRBJ1-6
abundance: -
v_gene: TRBV7-9
CDR3aa: CASSPRDATEGSLHF

j_gene: TRBJ2-3
abundance: -
v_gene: TRBV5-6
CDR3aa: CAVYRYGGDTQYF

j_gene: TRBJ1-5
abundance: -
v_gene: TRBV2
CDR3aa: CASSEDGRSNQPQHF

j_gene: TRBJ1-6
abundance: -
v_gene: TRBV19
CDR3aa: CASRRDSPLHF

j_gene: TRBJ1-1
abundance: -
v_gene: TRBV7-3
CDR3aa: CASSQAGTEAFF

j_gene: TRBJ2-3
abundance: once
v_gene: TRBV7-8
CDR3aa: CASSLDGFTQYF

j_gene: TRBJ2-3
abundance: once
v_gene: TRBV6-6
CDR3aa: CASRGLASDTQYF

j_gene: TRBJ2-5
abundance: -
v_gene: TRBV10-3
CDR3aa: CAIRGTGGQETQYF

j_gene: TRBJ1-5
abundance: -
v_gene: TRBV13
CDR3aa: CASSFSTSSGNQPQHF

j_gene: TRBJ2-2
abundance: -
v_gene: TRBV4-1
CDR3aa: CASQPGDRVAGELFF

j_gene: TRBJ1-3
abundance: -
v_gene: TRBV9
CDR3aa: CASSVEARGPSGNTIYF

j_gene: TRBJ2-1
abundance: -
v_gene: TRBV7-9
CDR3aa: CAWGRAKDNEQFF